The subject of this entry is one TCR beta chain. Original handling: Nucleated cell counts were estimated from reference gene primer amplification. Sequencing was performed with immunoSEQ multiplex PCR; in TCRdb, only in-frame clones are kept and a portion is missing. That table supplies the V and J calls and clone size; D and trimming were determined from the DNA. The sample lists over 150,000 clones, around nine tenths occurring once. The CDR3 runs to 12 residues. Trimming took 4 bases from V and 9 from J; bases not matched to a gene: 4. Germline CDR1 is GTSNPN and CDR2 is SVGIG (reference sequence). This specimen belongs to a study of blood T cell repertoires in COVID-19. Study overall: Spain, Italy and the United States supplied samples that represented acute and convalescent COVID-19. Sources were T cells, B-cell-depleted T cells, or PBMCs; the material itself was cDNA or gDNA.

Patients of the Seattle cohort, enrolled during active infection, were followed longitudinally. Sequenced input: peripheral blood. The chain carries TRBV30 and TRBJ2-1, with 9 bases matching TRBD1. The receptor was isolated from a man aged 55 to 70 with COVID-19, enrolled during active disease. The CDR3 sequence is CAWTGQGVEQFF. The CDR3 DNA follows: TGTGCCTGGACGGGACAGGGAGTTGAGCAGTTCTTC.